What follows describes a single T cell receptor beta chain. Antigen unknown. V shed 5 bases and J shed 0 bases, with 13 bases lying between them. Germline values: CDR1 SGHTA, CDR2 FQGNSA. CDR3 length: 15 residues. These data are taken from a study of persistence of HIV-infected CD4 T cells. Study overall: Isolated cells were CMV- and HIV-1 Gag-responding CD4+ T cells.

This was the immunoSEQ version 4 assay in survey mode. The protocol was immunoSEQ multiplex PCR, while the TCRdb copy is restricted to in-frame clones and leaves out a portion. There are 46,000 or so clones in the sample; over 70% occur only once, and around 2.9% lies in the top ten. Stimulation used around 9.1 ug/mL lysate from CMV-infected fibroblasts. Sorted nonresponding memory CD4+ T cells were CD40L-negative, CD69-negative, CD45RO-high. This receptor was taken from an adult man with HIV who was CMV-seropositive. The chain carries TRBV7-2 and TRBJ2-5; the D gene could be TRBD1 or TRBD2 (5 bases each). The sequences come from CD4+ T cells sorted from PBMCs after approximately 20-hour stimulation, collected from a patient who received antiretroviral therapy. The CDR3 coding sequence is TGTGCCAGCAGCCGCCGGGTGGGACACCAAGAGACCCAGTACTTC. As protein: CASSRRVGHQETQYF.